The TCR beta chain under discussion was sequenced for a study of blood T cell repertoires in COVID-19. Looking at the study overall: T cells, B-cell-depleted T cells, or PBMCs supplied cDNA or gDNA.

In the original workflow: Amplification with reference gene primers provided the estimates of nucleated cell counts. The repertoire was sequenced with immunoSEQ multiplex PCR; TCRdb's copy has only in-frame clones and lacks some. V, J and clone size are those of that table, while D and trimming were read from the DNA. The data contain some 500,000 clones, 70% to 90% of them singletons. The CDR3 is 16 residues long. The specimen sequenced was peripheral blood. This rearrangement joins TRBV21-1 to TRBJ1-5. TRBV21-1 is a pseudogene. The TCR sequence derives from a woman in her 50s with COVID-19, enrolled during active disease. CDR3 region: CASSRGDQRSGQPQHF. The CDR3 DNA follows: TGTGCCAGCAGCCGCGGGGACCAGAGATCGGGTCAGCCCCAGCATTTT.